The present T cell receptor beta chain was sequenced within a study of Tregs in tolerant kidney transplant recipients. Produced via immunoSEQ multiplex PCR; TCRdb's table is partial and in-frame only. The repertoire holds tens of thousands of clones, with 80% to 95% as singletons. Whole-study results and caveats: The most relevant donor-specific Treg TCRbeta repertoire apparently came from expansion with activated donor B cells. Antigen-driven expansion was suggested because donor-specific Tregs expanded more than all Tregs in tolerant patients.

The germline V gene has CDR1 MDHEN and CDR2 SYDVKM. V shed 2 bases, J shed 0 bases, and the junction held 2 bases outside the gene matches. The CDR3 length is 15 residues. Related graft donors supplied nonmyeloablative bone marrow transplants, and mixed chimerism was transient. On this clone: The antigen is undetermined.

This sample comprised CD4+ T cells from blood (PBMCs), obtained 12 months after the transplant. The chain employs TRBV28 and TRBJ2-5, with TRBD2 matching over 8 bases. This TCR was sampled from a human patient who received a combined kidney and bone marrow transplant. Some T cells may possibly be graft donor cells. CDR3 DNA: TGTGCCAGCAGTTTACTAGCGGGTTACCAAGAGACCCAGTACTTC. Translating it yields CASSLLAGYQETQYF.